This T cell receptor (beta chain) is from a study of blood T cell repertoires in COVID-19. Participant-reported clinical history was the basis for cohort assignment. Per the authors' pipeline: How many nucleated cells were present was estimated from reference gene primer amplification. Measured with immunoSEQ multiplex PCR; TCRdb has only the in-frame clones, and not every one. That table furnishes V, J and clone size, whereas the DNA furnished D and trimming. The data show 360,000 or so clones, 85% to 90% seen once. Germline CDR1 SGHAT, CDR2 FQNNGV. The length of the CDR3 is 16 residues. V was shortened by 2 bases and J by 2 bases, with 13 bases between the two germline ends.

Sequencing was carried out using PBMCs or T cells enriched from blood (not recorded which). The chain has TRBV11-2 and TRBJ1-3; possibly TRBD1 for D (5 bases). The TCR originated in a woman aged 25-40 years who had recovered from COVID-19. This CDR3 is CASSLLQGRAGNTIYF. The CDR3 nucleotides are TGTGCCAGCAGCTTATTGCAGGGCAGGGCTGGAAACACCATATATTTT.